Shown below are 12 T cell receptor beta chains from a single sample sequenced in a study of blood T cell repertoires in COVID-19. Sequencing was performed with immunoSEQ multiplex PCR; in TCRdb, only in-frame clones are kept and a portion is missing. The table has around 6,700 clones, approximately 86% seen once; the top ten hold 22%. Sequencing was done on a sample of peripheral blood. The source is a human donor in a cohort sampled during active COVID-19.

V is TRBV2 and J is TRBJ2-7, with 7 positions matching TRBD2. J lost 0 bases, V lost 8 bases, and 7 bases had no gene match. CDR1 and CDR2 (germline): SNHLY, FYNNEI. This CDR3 is built from 14 residues. CDR3 in DNA: TGTGCCAGCGGGAGCGGGACTGACTCCTACGAGCAGTACTTC. Residues: CASGSGTDSYEQYF.

The gene calls are TRBV4-2 and TRBJ1-3; D ambiguous. CDR1 and CDR2 from the germline V gene are LGHNA and YNFKEQ. The CDR3 has 18 residues. V lost 8 bases, J lost 0 bases, and 23 bases lay in between. Here the CDR3 reads CASQTDGVATSSGNTIYF. CDR3 coding DNA: TGTGCCAGCCAGACGGACGGGGTGGCGACCAGCTCTGGAAACACCATATATTTT.

The chain joins TRBV4-1 to TRBJ2-1; 10 bases match TRBD2. This CDR3 has 16 residues. Trimming took 4 bases from V and 4 from J; bases not matched to a gene: 7. Germline V gene sequence: CDR1 MGHRA, CDR2 YSYEKL. The CDR3 region has the DNA TGCGCCAGCAGCCCGCTACTAGCGGGGCGATACAATGAGCAGTTCTTC. The encoded protein is CASSPLLAGRYNEQFF.

The V call is TRBV19, the J call TRBJ2-1; 16 bases fit TRBD2. The CDR3 has 17 residues. The ends lost 8 bases at V and 6 bases at J; junction bases unmatched: 10. CDR1 is LNHDA and CDR2 is SQIVND in the germline V gene (reference sequence). The CDR3 spells CASSSPGLAGGGNEQFF. CDR3 DNA sequence: TGTGCCAGTTCGTCCCCGGGACTAGCGGGAGGGGGCAATGAGCAGTTCTTC.

The V and J genes are TRBV24-1 and TRBJ2-7; 8 bases align to TRBD2. Germline CDR1 is KGHDR and CDR2 is SFDVKD. V lost 3 bases, J lost 0 bases, and 9 bases stayed unmatched. This CDR3 comprises 17 residues. CDR3 coding DNA: TGTGCCACCAGTGATGTGCCGGGGGGGGTTTTCTCCTACGAGCAGTACTTC. Its protein is CATSDVPGGVFSYEQYF.

Only one count was recorded for this clone. The chain has TRBV29-1 and TRBJ1-1; D remains unclear. The length of the CDR3 is 12 residues. V was cut by 4 bases and J by 0 bases, with 6 bases left in between. Germline values: CDR1 SQVTM, CDR2 ANQGSEA. The CDR3 sequence is CSVGLMNTEAFF. DNA for the CDR3: TGCAGCGTTGGACTGATGAACACTGAAGCTTTCTTT.

CDR3 DNA sequence: TGTGCCAGCAGTATAGGGACAGGACATCAGTACTTC. The encoded protein is CASSIGTGHQYF. The gene calls are TRBV12-3 or TRBV12-4 and TRBJ2-7, with TRBD1 identical over 8 bases. The V segment lost 5 bases and the J segment 10 bases; nucleotides outside the gene matches: 7. The CDR3 runs 12 residues.

V is TRBV4-2 and J is TRBJ2-2; 8 bases are a match to TRBD2. V shed 1 base and J 3 bases; nucleotides not matched to a gene: 7. The CDR3 has 17 amino acids. The germline gives CDR1 LGHNA, CDR2 YNFKEQ. DNA of the CDR3: TGTGCCAGCAGCCAAGTTCTAGCGGGTTCCGACACCGGGGAGCTGTTTTTT. Translated, it gives CASSQVLAGSDTGELFF.

This clone occurred once. The chain links TRBV6-1 to TRBJ1-4; D is uncertain. The CDR3 runs to 13 residues. Germline V gene lookup returns CDR1 MNHNS and CDR2 SASEGT. V lost 0 bases to trimming and J lost 8 bases, with 7 bases between them. The CDR3 bases are TGTGCCAGCAGTGAAGCGCTCCGGGAAAAACTGTTTTTT. It specifies CASSEALREKLFF.

This chain links TRBV3-1 (or the pseudogene TRBV3-2) with TRBJ2-1, with D perhaps TRBD2 (5 bases). Germline V gene data show CDR1 as LGHDT and CDR2 as YNNKEL (reference sequence). The ends were cut back, 7 bases at V and 0 bases at J, with 7 bases in the middle. This CDR3 is 13 amino acids long. Here the CDR3 DNA reads TGTGCCAGCAACGGGAACTCCTACAATGAGCAGTTCTTC. As protein: CASNGNSYNEQFF.

This chain links TRBV3-1 (or the pseudogene TRBV3-2) with TRBJ2-7; D may match TRBD1 or TRBD2 (5 bases each). V lost 7 bases, J lost 2 bases, and 18 bases lay in between. This CDR3 has 15 residues. CDR1 and CDR2 from the germline V gene are LGHDT and YNNKEL (reference sequence). DNA of the CDR3: TGTGCCAGCACCCAGGGCCTGGACTCTACCTACGAGCAGTACTTC. It encodes CASTQGLDSTYEQYF.

CDR3 sequence (DNA): TGTGCCAGCAATACCCGGAGGCTGAACGCCAATGAGCAGTTCTTC. It encodes CASNTRRLNANEQFF. The chain has TRBV6-5 and TRBJ2-1, with D possibly TRBD2 on 5 matching bases. The CDR3 has 15 residues. Germline CDR1 reads MNHEY; CDR2 reads SVGAGI. V lost 7 bases and J lost 6, with 19 bases in between.